This T cell receptor beta chain was observed in a study of blood T cell repertoires in COVID-19. Study context: Acute-phase and convalescent COVID-19 samples originated in the United States, Italy and Spain. The cDNA or gDNA used as material had been derived from T cells, B-cell-depleted T cells, or PBMCs.

Authors' data handling: Reference gene primer amplification gave nucleated cell count estimates. Here immunoSEQ multiplex PCR was the method, and the copy in TCRdb shows in-frame clones only, minus some. V and J calls and clone size follow that table, whereas D and trimming were derived from the DNA. The repertoire includes around 330,000 clones, 85% to 90% of them detected once, and under 4.5% sits in the top ten. CDR1 and CDR2 (germline): SGHAT, FQNNGV. The length of the CDR3 is 14 residues. V dropped 5 bases and J dropped 0; count of bases not matched to a gene: 4. The origin of this receptor is a woman in her forties or fifties with active or convalescent COVID-19. Sequenced: peripheral blood. V and J are TRBV11-2 and TRBJ2-7, with TRBD1 identical over 7 bases. CDR3 sequence reads: CASSVQGSSYEQYF. The CDR3 DNA sequence: TGTGCCAGCAGCGTACAGGGGAGCTCCTACGAGCAGTACTTC.